Below are 20 T cell receptor beta chains sequenced from a single sample in a study of CXCR3-negative and CXCR3-positive naive CD8 T cells. Study observations and caveats: Relative to CXCR3-negative naive cells, CXCR3-positive naive cells had more hydrophobic TRB CDR3s.

TRB cDNA libraries were made by UMI-labeled 5' RACE. Following a re-call of the 5' RACE reads, TCRdb has one entry per CDR3 protein and lacks DNA. Recorded for this sample: some 150,000 distinct CDR3 sequences. These receptors have no known antigen. Material for sequencing was naive CXCR3+ CD8+ T cells from blood. The subset is: CD45RO-CCR7+CD27+CD95- naive CD8+ T cells expressing CXCR3 (TNR3+). The receptors come from a human donor in good health. Some clones in this sample may be carry-over from other donors' samples.

CDR3 region: CASSIREDYEQYF. The rearrangement links TRBV7-9 to TRBJ2-7. Germline values: CDR1 SEHNR, CDR2 FQNEAQ (reference sequence). The CDR3 spans 13 residues.

The rearrangement uses TRBV29-1 and TRBJ2-7; TCRdb selects TRBD1, and the lack of DNA leaves this call unchecked. Germline CDR1 and CDR2: SQVTM and ANQGSEA. The CDR3 is 15 amino acids. This chain's CDR3 is CSVEEAGAQSYEQYF.

This chain links TRBV28 with TRBJ2-7; TCRdb gives TRBD1 as the D gene, but with no DNA this cannot be confirmed. Germline lookup yields CDR1 MDHEN and CDR2 SYDVKM. The CDR3 contains 18 residues. CDR3 amino acids: CASSPGTGSLAVPDEQYF. Filled out from reference TRBV28 and TRBJ2-7, the complete variable domain reads DVKVTQSSRYLVKRTGEKVFLECVQDMDHENMFWYRQDPGLGLRLIYFSYDVKMKEKGDIPEGYSVSREKKERFSLILESASTNQTSMYLCASSPGTGSLAVPDEQYFGPGTRLTVT.

V gene TRBV6-5 combines with J gene TRBJ1-2. CDR3 length: 14 residues. Germline V CDR1 and CDR2: MNHEY, SVGAGI. CDR3 amino acids: CASRTQQTNYGYTF.

V is TRBV7-2 and J is TRBJ2-2. This CDR3 region has 18 residues. Germline loops: CDR1 SGHTA, CDR2 FQGNSA. CDR3 in amino acids: CASSLELRGMANTGELFF.

The gene calls are TRBV10-3 and TRBJ2-7; the D gene TCRdb calls, TRBD1, cannot be checked with no DNA. This CDR3 comprises 19 residues. The V gene's germline CDR1 is ENHRY and CDR2 SYGVKD. The chain's CDR3 is CAISESIPNRGALSYEQYF.

The CDR3 loop reads CASRQGQGDSPLHF. This rearrangement joins TRBV6-6 to TRBJ1-6; the TCRdb call, TRBD1, lacks DNA for checking. This CDR3 has 14 residues. Germline CDR1 and CDR2: MNHNY and SVGAGI (reference sequence).

The CDR3 loop is CASSSPQTRNGAYEQYF. The chain links TRBV28 to TRBJ2-7; TCRdb names TRBD1, which stays unverified in the absence of DNA. Per the germline V gene, CDR1 is MDHEN and CDR2 is SYDVKM. The CDR3 has 17 residues.

The chain recombines TRBV28 with TRBJ1-5; there is no DNA to check the TCRdb D call of TRBD1. CDR1 and CDR2 (germline): MDHEN, SYDVKM. The CDR3 sequence is 16 residues long. CDR3 protein: CASSPVRARSNQPQHF.

This chain joins TRBV5-6 and TRBJ2-1; TCRdb indicates TRBD1, and absent DNA this call remains unverified. The CDR3 spans 12 residues. Germline CDR1 is SGHDT and CDR2 is YYEEEE. The CDR3 protein is CASSLGGELRIF.

The genes are TRBV19 and TRBJ2-1; checking the TCRdb D call of TRBD1 is not possible without DNA. This CDR3 comprises 15 residues. Germline lookup yields CDR1 LNHDA and CDR2 SQIVND (reference sequence). CDR3 sequence reads: CASSSSGTGIARKFF. The variable domain in full, with the rest retrieved from reference TRBV19 and TRBJ2-1, is DGGITQSPKYLFRKEGQNVTLSCEQNLNHDAMYWYRQDPGQGLRLIYYSQIVNDFQKGDIAEGYSVSREKKESFPLTVTSAQKNPTAFYLCASSSSGTGIARKFFGPGTRLTVL.

The rearrangement joins TRBV7-6 to TRBJ2-1; TCRdb lists TRBD2, though no DNA is available to test this call. The CDR3 loop spans 18 amino acids. Germline lookup yields CDR1 SGHVS and CDR2 FNYEAQ. CDR3 protein: CASSLKVASGPYYNEQFF.

This chain joins TRBV29-1 and TRBJ2-7; as DNA is missing, the TRBD2 call by TCRdb cannot be tested. Germline-derived CDR1 and CDR2 are SQVTM and ANQGSEA. The CDR3 has 16 amino acids. The CDR3 here is CSVEVLTSGTAYEQYF.

The gene calls are TRBV20-1 and TRBJ2-7; the TCRdb call, TRBD1, lacks DNA for checking. Germline CDR1 reads DFQATT; CDR2 reads SNEGSKA (reference sequence). The CDR3 covers 15 residues. CDR3 amino acids: CSARDLGPRPGQQYF.

The chain couples TRBV5-1 to TRBJ1-1. The germline V gene has CDR1 SGHRS and CDR2 YFSETQ. This CDR3 contains 15 residues. The CDR3 is CASSLVAVGGTEAFF.

The rearrangement uses TRBV19 and TRBJ2-7; the TCRdb D gene call, TRBD2, has no DNA to confirm it. Germline V gene sequence: CDR1 LNHDA, CDR2 SQIVND (reference sequence). The CDR3 is made up of 16 amino acids. The CDR3: CASSPQGTSGSYEQYF.

The chain combines TRBV5-4 with TRBJ1-3; the D call from TCRdb, TRBD1, cannot be confirmed without DNA. The CDR3 is 14 amino acids. Germline CDR1 is SGHNT and CDR2 is YYREEE (reference sequence). The CDR3 sequence: CASRMGQIGNTIYF.

This sequence joins TRBV6-1 and TRBJ1-5. This CDR3 has 16 amino acids. The germline gives CDR1 MNHNS, CDR2 SASEGT. The CDR3 spells CASSEIRGVRNQPQHF.

This chain connects TRBV29-1 to TRBJ2-7; lacking DNA, the TRBD1 call made by TCRdb goes unchecked. Germline V gene sequence: CDR1 SQVTM, CDR2 ANQGSEA. The CDR3 consists of 11 residues. Here the CDR3 reads CSVSRAEEQYF.

The J gene is TRBJ1-2, the V gene TRBV4-3; TCRdb names TRBD1, which stays unverified in the absence of DNA. The CDR3 extends over 15 amino acids. The germline V gene has CDR1 LGHNA and CDR2 YSLEER. CDR3 amino acids: CASSQDRGGGYGYTF.